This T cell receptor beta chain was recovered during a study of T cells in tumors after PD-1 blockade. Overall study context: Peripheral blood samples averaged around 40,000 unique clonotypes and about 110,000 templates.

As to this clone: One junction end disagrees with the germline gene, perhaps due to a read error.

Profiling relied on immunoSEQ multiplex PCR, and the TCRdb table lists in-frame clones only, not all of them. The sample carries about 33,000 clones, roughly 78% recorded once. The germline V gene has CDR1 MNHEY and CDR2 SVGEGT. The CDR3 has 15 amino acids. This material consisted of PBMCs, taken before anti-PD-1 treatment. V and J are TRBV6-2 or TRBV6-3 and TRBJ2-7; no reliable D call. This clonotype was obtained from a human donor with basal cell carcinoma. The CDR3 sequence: CASSYNAFSSHEQYF. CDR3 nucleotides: TGTGCCAGCAGTTATAACGCATTTTCCTCCCACGAGCAGTACTTC.